This T cell receptor (beta chain) was recorded in a study of CD4 and CD8 cells across lung adenocarcinoma regions. This CDR3 is built from 14 residues. Germline V gene sequence: CDR1 MNHEY, CDR2 SMNVEV (reference sequence). Localized lung adenocarcinoma, a non-small cell lung cancer, affected the donors. To note about this clonotype: One end of the junction is discordant with germline, which a read error may explain.

TCRdb recomputed calls from the PCR reads with MiXCR, one row per CDR3 protein. In the table there are under 15,000 distinct CDR3 sequences, approximately 48% of which are singletons. The sequenced sample was CD8+ T cells from the margin of a lung tumor. The chain couples TRBV27 to TRBJ2-4; the D is unclear. The origin of this receptor is a male donor with lung adenocarcinoma. The CD4 and CD8 labels of this study may be unreliable. The CDR3 sequence is CASRGVLAQNIQYF. As DNA, the CDR3 is TGTGCCAGCAGGGGCGTCCTTGCCCAAAACATCCAGTACTTC.